This T cell receptor beta chain was captured by sequencing in a study of a mutant IDH1 vaccine in newly diagnosed glioma. For the study at large: Treated patients showed a male proportion of roughly 62%, a female proportion of around 40%, and a mean age of around 39 years. Patients got radiotherapy, temozolomide, or both beforehand, and most got both.

The sample's time point: baseline, week 1 (first vaccination visit). The treatment is: pre-vaccination baseline after standard-of-care therapy. Newly diagnosed WHO grade 3 or 4 IDH1-mutant, ATRX-lost astrocytomas were identified in the donors. Only in-frame clones appear in the TCRdb table, and some are missing; sequencing was by immunoSEQ multiplex PCR. The data contain tens of thousands of clones, 79% of them singletons. This clone was recorded a few times. This sequence originates from a man aged 45 to 65 with glioma. The sequencing here drew on PBMCs, taken from a glioma patient treated with radiotherapy, temozolomide or both.

In nucleotides, the CDR3 is TGTGCCACGACTTTTGGGGACAAAGTTTCTGAAGCTTTCTTT. Protein product: CATTFGDKVSEAFF. The chain has TRBV13 and TRBJ1-1, with D possibly TRBD1 on 6 matching bases. Germline assignment: CDR1 PRHDT and CDR2 FYEKMQ (reference sequence). Trimming took off 10 bases at V and 6 bases at J, with 21 bases between the two ends. CDR3 length: 14 amino acids. The full variable domain, completed using reference TRBV13 and TRBJ1-1, is AAGVIQSPRHLIKEKRETATLKCYPIPRHDTVYWYQQGPGQDPQFLISFYEKMQSDKGSIPDRFSAQQFSDYHSELNMSSLELGDSALYFCATTFGDKVSEAFFGQGTRLTVV.